This TCR beta chain was documented in a study of cytotoxic CD8 clonotypes in ibrutinib-treated CLL (dated by TCRdb to the early 2020s). Background for the entire study: The cohort included around 15 treatment-naive and ten to eleven relapsed/refractory patients; some 18 were IGHV unmutated. Patients were still on ibrutinib when every remission and progressive disease sample was collected. On average, each sample yielded about 260,000 productive templates and 80,000 to 95,000 productive rearrangements. Longitudinal samples were obtainable from 26 of the 86 participants in the trial. Partial responses were observed in approximately 24 patients and complete responses in 2; after a median follow-up of 68 months, remission was maintained in 14 patients and progression was observed in approximately 12. Cryopreserved peripheral blood mononuclear cells were collected before treatment, at response, and at either disease progression or sustained remission. Response samples were obtained after a median of about 13 months of treatment, with a range of about 6 to 36 months.

A MiSeq instrument was used for deep resolution sequencing, which targeted depths ranging from 1 in 1 million up to 1 in 200,000 T cells, with coverage averaging 10x for each clonotype. The immunoSEQ hsTCRB Kit was used to generate the TCR beta libraries. Concerning the study's data processing: Data were analyzed with ImmunoSEQ Data Assistant and ImmunoSEQ Analyzer, with V, D and J genes assigned per IMGT definitions. Clonality, with values ranging from 0 to 1, was calculated as one minus the normalized Shannon entropy of productive rearrangement frequencies. Only overrepresented clonotypes making up at least 0.05% of each patient's repertoire were included in the public clonotype analysis. Approximately 12 repertoires from age-matched healthy donors, obtained from immuneACCESS, served as clonality controls. TCRdb obtained this table from immuneACCESS and retained in-frame rearrangements with V and J assigned. These tables miss some clones; where compared with another copy, unresolved V genes account for less than half of the shortfall, and the remainder is unexplained. V, J and clone size are those of that table, while D and trimming were read from the DNA. Present in this sample are roughly 200,000 clones, nearly 80% of which were seen just once. Together, the top ten hold about an eighth of the sample.

The paper as a whole reports these results and caveats: Sustained-remission and progressing patients did not have matched sampling times, and lymph node repertoires were not examined. Clonality rose at ibrutinib response, remained stable during sustained remission, and dropped back toward baseline at progression. Public clonotypes were rare and either contracted or stayed stable during treatment, and the rise in clonality at ibrutinib response reflected the expansion of private clonotypes. Baseline clonality exceeded that of age-matched healthy donors and correlated strongly with circulating CD8+ T-cell counts.

The sample's time point label is to be understood as: approximately twelve months on ibrutinib. For TCR beta library preparation, approximately 2.2 micrograms of genomic DNA were isolated from cryopreserved PBMCs. High-throughput TCR beta sequencing was performed on longitudinal blood samples from CLL patients receiving ibrutinib monotherapy. The patients took part in an open-label, single-center phase 2 trial of ibrutinib monotherapy. The count of this clone is one. Its antigen is not yet known. Per-base quality was not reported, and no clone a single base away is much larger than it. For CDR1 and CDR2, the germline V gene lists MGHRA and YSYEKL. V is reduced by 4 bases and J by 2 bases, leaving a spacing of 2 bases between them. Measured from the cysteine to the phenylalanine, the CDR3 is 12 residues long. Of all the DNA, just the CDR3 is kept, 36 bases in frame from base 1.

The TCR was taken from a human donor with chronic lymphocytic leukemia. The sequence joins TRBV4-1 to TRBJ2-2; the D gene assignment is ambiguous. The sequences come from PBMCs, collected after 12 months of ibrutinib treatment. The CDR3 loop reads CASSLNTGELFF. The DNA reads as follows: TGCGCCAGCAGCCTCAACACCGGGGAGCTGTTTTTT.